These 30 T cell receptor beta chains share one sample of origin, sequenced in a study of blood T cell repertoires in COVID-19. Assay: immunoSEQ multiplex PCR; the TCRdb copy retains only in-frame clones and omits some. Of more than 200,000 clones in the sample, 75% to 90% were seen once. The specimen sequenced was peripheral blood. All receptors come from a man aged 25 to 40 with active or convalescent COVID-19.

The chain couples TRBV3-1 (or the pseudogene TRBV3-2) to TRBJ2-7; a weak D match, TRBD2 (7 bases). The V and J ends lost 3 bases and 12 bases respectively, with 24 bases between them. The CDR3 is 15 residues long. Germline lookup yields CDR1 LGHDT and CDR2 YNNKEL (reference sequence). The CDR3 nucleotides read TGTGCCAGCAGCCATCCGGCGTTATTCGGGGGGCTGATGTACTTC. As protein: CASSHPALFGGLMYF.

The V gene is TRBV29-1, the J gene TRBJ2-3; D is perhaps TRBD2 (5 bases). V was pared by 2 bases and J by 1 base, with 10 bases between. The CDR3 consists of 14 residues. Per germline, CDR1 SQVTM and CDR2 ANQGSEA. This CDR3 reads CSVERTRGTDTQYF. CDR3 coding DNA: TGCAGCGTTGAAAGAACTAGGGGCACAGATACGCAGTATTTT.

This chain links TRBV5-4 with TRBJ2-4; D may be TRBD1 (5 bases). The CDR3 contains 14 residues. Germline V lookup: CDR1 SGHNT, CDR2 YYREEE (reference sequence). The ends were cut back, 2 bases at V and 3 bases at J, with 9 bases in the middle. The DNA of the CDR3 is TGTGCCAGCAGCTTTAGACAGAACAAAAACATTCAGTACTTC. Translated: CASSFRQNKNIQYF.

Concerning this clone: Additional DNA sequences in this sample encode the identical CDR3. The chain recombines TRBV5-1 with TRBJ1-6, with 7 bases matching TRBD1. CDR3 length: 14 residues. Trimming removed 0 bases from V and 7 bases from J; junction bases left unmatched: 1. Germline-derived CDR1 and CDR2 are SGHRS and YFSETQ. As DNA, the CDR3 is TGCGCCAGCAGCTTGGGACAGGGAAATTCACCCCTCCACTTT. Translation gives CASSLGQGNSPLHF.

The J gene is TRBJ2-1, the V gene TRBV19; 12 nucleotides line up with TRBD2. V lost 0 bases, J lost 4 bases, and 7 bases stayed unmatched. Germline V lookup: CDR1 LNHDA, CDR2 SQIVND (reference sequence). The CDR3 consists of 18 residues. CDR3 loop: CASSIEATSGGHYNEQFF. Here the CDR3 DNA reads TGTGCCAGTAGTATAGAGGCTACTAGCGGGGGGCATTACAATGAGCAGTTCTTC.

This chain joins TRBV18 and TRBJ2-3; no reliable D call. CDR3 size: 14 residues. V lost 5 bases to trimming and J lost 2 bases, with 11 bases between them. Germline CDR1 KGHSH, CDR2 LQKENI. CDR3 sequence: CASSNQDITDTQYF. In nucleotides, the CDR3 is TGTGCCAGCTCAAACCAGGATATCACAGATACGCAGTATTTT. The full variable domain, its missing parts supplied by reference TRBV18 and TRBJ2-3, is NAGVMQNPRHLVRRRGQEARLRCSPMKGHSHVYWYRQLPEEGLKFMVYLQKENIIDESGMPKERFSAEFPKEGPSILRIQQVVRGDSAAYFCASSNQDITDTQYFGPGTRLTVL.

This chain links TRBV29-1 with TRBJ1-5; D is undetermined. CDR1 SQVTM and CDR2 ANQGSEA come from the germline V gene. This CDR3 has 13 residues. V lost 4 bases to trimming and J lost 0 bases, with 7 bases between them. Written as DNA, the CDR3 is TGCAGCGTTGTTACTGGTAGCAATCAGCCCCAGCATTTT. Amino acids: CSVVTGSNQPQHF. Full variable domain (missing parts from reference TRBV29-1 and TRBJ1-5): SAVISQKPSRDICQRGTSLTIQCQVDSQVTMMFWYRQQPGQSLTLIATANQGSEATYESGFVIDKFPISRPNLTFSTLTVSNMSPEDSSIYLCSVVTGSNQPQHFGDGTRLSIL.

The rearrangement uses TRBV4-1 and TRBJ2-2, with D unresolved. V was trimmed by 0 bases and J by 6 bases, leaving 17 bases between them. Germline V gene lookup returns CDR1 MGHRA and CDR2 YSYEKL. The CDR3 sequence is 17 residues long. The DNA for the CDR3 is TGCGCCAGCAGCCAAGATATGGGTAGAGGATGGTCCGGGGAGCTGTTTTTT. Encoded protein: CASSQDMGRGWSGELFF.

The chain joins TRBV3-1 (or the pseudogene TRBV3-2) to TRBJ2-1, with D tentatively TRBD2 (5 bases). The CDR3 spans 13 residues. Trimming left V 0 bases short and J 11 bases short, with 11 bases between. Germline CDR1 is LGHDT and CDR2 is YNNKEL (reference sequence). In DNA, the CDR3 is TGTGCCAGCAGCCAAGATGAGGGTAGGAAGCAGTTCTTC. It specifies CASSQDEGRKQFF.

The V call is TRBV5-1, the J call TRBJ1-2, with D perhaps TRBD1 (6 bases). From germline, CDR1 is SGHRS and CDR2 YFSETQ. The germline V and J ends were trimmed by 5 bases and 8 bases, with 13 bases remaining between them. This CDR3 contains 12 residues. For the CDR3, the DNA is TGCGCCAGCAGTTTCGACAGGTTGGGCTACACCTTC. It codes for CASSFDRLGYTF.

The V gene is TRBV3-1 (or the pseudogene TRBV3-2), the J gene TRBJ1-5, with TRBD1 identical over 7 bases. The CDR3 totals 15 residues. CDR1 LGHDT and CDR2 YNNKEL come from the germline V gene (reference sequence). The trim removed 1 base at V and 7 bases at J, leaving 7 bases unmatched. Written as DNA, the CDR3 is TGTGCCAGCAGCCAAGGCCGACAGGGCGCGCAGCCCCAGCATTTT. Protein sequence: CASSQGRQGAQPQHF.

This sequence joins TRBV4-1 and TRBJ2-7, with D unclear. In germline, CDR1 is MGHRA, CDR2 YSYEKL. The CDR3 runs 13 residues. V lost 0 bases to trimming and J lost 3 bases, with 6 bases between them. CDR3: CASSQERGYEQYF. CDR3 DNA: TGCGCCAGCAGCCAAGAACGCGGCTACGAGCAGTACTTC.

The gene calls are TRBV29-1 and TRBJ1-1; TRBD1 is a possible D gene (5 bases). Germline-derived CDR1 and CDR2 are SQVTM and ANQGSEA. V was trimmed by 0 bases and J by 2 bases, leaving 7 bases between them. The CDR3 has 13 residues. CDR3 DNA: TGCAGCGTTGAAGATGGACAAAACACTGAAGCTTTCTTT. This codes for CSVEDGQNTEAFF.

This clone has only one observation. The V call is TRBV10-1, the J call TRBJ1-1; 8 positions match TRBD1. With 0 bases clipped from V and 2 bases from J, the junction kept 2 bases outside the gene matches. The CDR3 extends over 15 amino acids. Germline CDR1 WNHNN, CDR2 SYGVQD (reference sequence). The CDR3 region is CASSESGTGNTEAFF. The CDR3 DNA reads as TGCGCCAGCAGTGAGTCCGGGACAGGTAACACTGAAGCTTTCTTT.

This clone was detected once. The CDR3 loop reads CASSQDFGFLNTNEKLFF. The CDR3 DNA sequence: TGCGCCAGCAGCCAAGATTTCGGGTTTTTAAATACTAATGAAAAACTGTTTTTT. This rearrangement joins TRBV4-3 to TRBJ1-4; D remains unclear. V lost 0 bases and J 2 bases, leaving 16 bases between the germline ends. The CDR3 extends over 18 amino acids. The V gene's germline CDR1 is LGHNA and CDR2 YSLEER.

This clone was picked up one time. The chain is built from TRBV4-1 and TRBJ2-7; 13 bases fit TRBD2. The V and J ends lost 1 base and 6 bases, in that order; junction bases with no gene match: 3. Germline assignment: CDR1 MGHRA and CDR2 YSYEKL. This CDR3 has 15 amino acids. CDR3: CASSQAGTSGVEQYF. CDR3 sequence (DNA): TGCGCCAGCAGCCAAGCCGGGACTAGCGGGGTCGAGCAGTACTTC.

In this sample, this clone turned up a few times. The chain has TRBV4-3 and TRBJ2-3; 9 bases are a match to TRBD2. In germline, CDR1 is LGHNA, CDR2 YSLEER. CDR3 length equals 16 residues. The ends lost 0 bases at V and 4 bases at J; junction bases unmatched: 5. In DNA, the CDR3 is TGCGCCAGCAGCCAAGATCGGGGACTAGCAGCAGATACGCAGTATTTT. It yields the protein CASSQDRGLAADTQYF.

The chain joins TRBV21-1 to TRBJ1-5; the table assigns TRBD1, which was not confirmed against the DNA. TRBV21-1 is annotated as a pseudogene. This CDR3 comprises 11 residues. DNA for the CDR3: TGTGCCAGCACCCGCCGGGACAGGGAACATTTT. Translation gives CASTRRDREHF.

The V call is TRBV4-1, the J call TRBJ1-5; 9 positions agree with TRBD1. V lost 5 bases, J lost 3 bases, and 8 bases stayed unmatched. This CDR3 region has 16 residues. The germline V gene encodes CDR1 MGHRA and CDR2 YSYEKL. CDR3: CASSSRTGADNQPQHF. The CDR3 DNA follows: TGCGCCAGCAGCAGCCGGACAGGGGCCGACAATCAGCCCCAGCATTTT.

The V call is TRBV9, the J call TRBJ1-5, with TRBD1 identical over 8 bases. The CDR3 runs 15 residues. Germline CDR1 reads SGDLS; CDR2 reads YYNGEE. V was clipped by 2 bases and J by 6 bases; unmatched bases: 7. CDR3 in DNA: TGTGCCAGCAGCGTGCAGGGGGCTTGGGGTCAGCCCCAGCATTTT. It encodes CASSVQGAWGQPQHF.

In DNA form, the CDR3 reads TGTGCCAGCAGTCTCCACCCGACAGGGGTGACTGAAGCTTTCTTT. Protein: CASSLHPTGVTEAFF. This rearrangement joins TRBV6-5 to TRBJ1-1; the match to TRBD1 covers 8 bases. CDR1 and CDR2 (germline): MNHEY, SVGAGI. The ends lost 5 bases at V and 5 bases at J; junction bases unmatched: 10. The CDR3 spans 15 residues.

The rearrangement uses TRBV9 and TRBJ2-7, with 7 nucleotides matching TRBD2. CDR1 and CDR2 (germline): SGDLS, YYNGEE. V lost 0 bases, J lost 6 bases, and 9 bases stayed unmatched. The CDR3 has 15 residues. Written as DNA, the CDR3 is TGTGCCAGCAGCGTAGATGCGGGGGTCCGCTCCGAGCAGTACTTC. Translating it yields CASSVDAGVRSEQYF.

The chain is built from TRBV5-1 and TRBJ2-5; perhaps TRBD1 as D (5 bases). Germline loops: CDR1 SGHRS, CDR2 YFSETQ. V lost 4 bases and J 4 bases, leaving 11 bases between the germline ends. CDR3 length equals 13 residues. The CDR3 DNA reads TGCGCCAGCAGCCCAGGGATGGGAGAGACCCAGTACTTC. Translated: CASSPGMGETQYF.

This CDR3 is CASSLGLQEYGYTF. In DNA, the CDR3 is TGCGCCAGCAGCTTGGGGCTACAGGAATATGGCTACACCTTC. The chain links TRBV5-1 to TRBJ1-2, with a tentative D call TRBD1 (5 bases). The CDR3 extends over 14 amino acids. In germline, CDR1 is SGHRS, CDR2 YFSETQ. Trimming took off 0 bases at V and 5 bases at J, with 11 bases between the two ends.

The chain couples TRBV7-2 to TRBJ2-2; TRBD2 matches 13 bases. Germline values: CDR1 SGHTA, CDR2 FQGNSA. The CDR3 extends over 17 amino acids. V dropped 6 bases and J dropped 6; count of bases not matched to a gene: 10. The CDR3 loop reads CASSRLAGGPKAGELFF. The CDR3 nucleotides read TGTGCCAGCAGTCGACTAGCGGGGGGACCAAAGGCCGGGGAGCTGTTTTTT.

The gene calls are TRBV19 and TRBJ2-7, with D perhaps matching TRBD2 (6 bases). V dropped 6 bases and J dropped 0 bases, with 12 bases sitting between them. The CDR3 spans 14 residues. CDR1 and CDR2 (germline): LNHDA, SQIVND (reference sequence). This CDR3 reads CASRPGLSSYEQYF. CDR3 nucleotides: TGTGCCAGTAGACCGGGACTGAGCTCCTACGAGCAGTACTTC.

The rearrangement joins TRBV10-2 to TRBJ2-3; 8 bases line up with TRBD2. This CDR3 has 17 amino acids. Unmatched junction bases numbered 13, after V lost 7 bases and J lost 1 base. Germline V gives CDR1 WSHSY, CDR2 SAAADI. The CDR3 reads CASTHPSGPVGTDTQYF. The CDR3 DNA is TGCGCCAGCACCCACCCTAGCGGGCCGGTAGGCACAGATACGCAGTATTTT.

This clone was recorded a few times. The chain combines TRBV2 with TRBJ1-4; 8 positions match TRBD1. V gave up 5 bases and J gave up 7 bases; unmatched junction bases: 9. CDR3 length: 15 amino acids. Germline-derived CDR1 and CDR2 are SNHLY and FYNNEI. CDR3 coding DNA: TGTGCCAGCAGTTACTGGACAGGGTATGTTGAAAAACTGTTTTTT. Its protein is CASSYWTGYVEKLFF.

The genes are TRBV5-4 and TRBJ2-3; perhaps TRBD1 as D (6 bases). CDR3 size: 15 residues. Germline V gene sequence: CDR1 SGHNT, CDR2 YYREEE (reference sequence). V was trimmed by 4 bases and J by 5 bases, leaving 17 bases between them. CDR3 in DNA: TGTGCCAGCAGCGTCCCGGGACAAAGTGTAGATACGCAGTATTTT. Its protein product is CASSVPGQSVDTQYF.

The chain combines TRBV11-2 with TRBJ1-2; D gene uncertain. CDR3 length: 14 amino acids. CDR1 and CDR2 (germline): SGHAT, FQNNGV. Between the trimmed V and J ends, which lost 4 bases and 6 bases, there was a span of 15 bases. The CDR3 reads CASSYPPWLDGYTF. The CDR3 DNA is TGTGCCAGCAGCTACCCACCGTGGCTGGATGGCTACACCTTC.